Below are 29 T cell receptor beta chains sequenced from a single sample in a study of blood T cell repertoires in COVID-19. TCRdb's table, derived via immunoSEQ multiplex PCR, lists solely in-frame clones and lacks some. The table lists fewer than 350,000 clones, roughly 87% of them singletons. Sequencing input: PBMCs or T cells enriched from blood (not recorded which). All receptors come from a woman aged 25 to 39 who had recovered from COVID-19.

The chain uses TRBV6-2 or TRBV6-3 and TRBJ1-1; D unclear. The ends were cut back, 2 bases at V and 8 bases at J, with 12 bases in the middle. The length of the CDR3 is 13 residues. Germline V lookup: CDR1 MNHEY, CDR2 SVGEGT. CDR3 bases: TGTGCCAGCAGTTACCAAGCACGAGTCGAAGCTTTCTTT. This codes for CASSYQARVEAFF.

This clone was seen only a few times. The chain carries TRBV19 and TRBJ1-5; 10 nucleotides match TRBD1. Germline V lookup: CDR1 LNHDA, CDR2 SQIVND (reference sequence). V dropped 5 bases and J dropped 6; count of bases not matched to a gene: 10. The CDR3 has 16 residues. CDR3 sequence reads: CASSEGGDRGRQPQHF. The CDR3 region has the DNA TGTGCCAGTAGTGAAGGAGGAGACAGGGGGCGTCAGCCCCAGCATTTT.

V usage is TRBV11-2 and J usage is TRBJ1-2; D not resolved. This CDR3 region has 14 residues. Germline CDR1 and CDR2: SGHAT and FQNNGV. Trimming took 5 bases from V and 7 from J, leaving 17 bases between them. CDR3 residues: CASSPNPPLFGYTF. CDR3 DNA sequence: TGTGCCAGCAGCCCTAACCCTCCTCTCTTTGGCTACACCTTC.

The CDR3 bases are TGTGCCTCGGGACAGAACTACGAGCAGTACTTC. Translated, it gives CASGQNYEQYF. The chain joins TRBV2 to TRBJ2-7, with 7 bases aligning to TRBD1. Germline V gene data show CDR1 as SNHLY and CDR2 as FYNNEI. V was clipped by 11 bases and J by 3 bases; unmatched bases: 4. This CDR3 spans 11 amino acids. Full variable domain (rest looked up from reference TRBV2 and TRBJ2-7): EPEVTQTPSHQVTQMGQEVILRCVPISNHLYFYWYRQILGQKVEFLVSFYNNEISEKSEIFDDQFSVERPDGSNFTLKIRSTKLEDSAMYFCASGQNYEQYFGPGTRLTVT.

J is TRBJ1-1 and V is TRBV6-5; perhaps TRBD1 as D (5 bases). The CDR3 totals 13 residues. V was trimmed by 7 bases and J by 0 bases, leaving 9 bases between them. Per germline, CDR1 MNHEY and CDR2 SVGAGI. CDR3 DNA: TGTGCCAGCAAGGAGGGGTTGAACACTGAAGCTTTCTTT. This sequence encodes CASKEGLNTEAFF.

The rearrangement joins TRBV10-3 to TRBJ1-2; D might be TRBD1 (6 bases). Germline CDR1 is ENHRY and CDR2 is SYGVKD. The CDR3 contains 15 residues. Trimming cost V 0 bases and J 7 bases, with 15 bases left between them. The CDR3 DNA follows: TGTGCCATCAGTGAGTCGAATCGGGGGGCGTTTGGCTACACCTTC. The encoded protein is CAISESNRGAFGYTF.

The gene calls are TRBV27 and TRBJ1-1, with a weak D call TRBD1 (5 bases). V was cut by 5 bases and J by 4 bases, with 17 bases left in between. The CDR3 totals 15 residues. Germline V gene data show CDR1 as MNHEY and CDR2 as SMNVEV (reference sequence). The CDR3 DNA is TGTGCCAGCAGTCCCTATCGGGGGGTTGGCACTGAAGCTTTCTTT. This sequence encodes CASSPYRGVGTEAFF.

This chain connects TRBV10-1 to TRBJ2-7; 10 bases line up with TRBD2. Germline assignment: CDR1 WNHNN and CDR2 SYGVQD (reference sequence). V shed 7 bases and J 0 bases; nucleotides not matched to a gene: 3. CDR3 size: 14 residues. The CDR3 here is CASNASGSSYEQYF. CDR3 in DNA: TGCGCCAGCAATGCTAGCGGGAGCTCCTACGAGCAGTACTTC.

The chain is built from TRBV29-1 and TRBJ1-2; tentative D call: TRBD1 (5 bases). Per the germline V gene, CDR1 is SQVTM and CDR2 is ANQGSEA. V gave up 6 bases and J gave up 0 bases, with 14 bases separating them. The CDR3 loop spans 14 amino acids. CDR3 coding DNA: TGCAGCGTAGGACCGACAGAAGCTAACTATGGCTACACCTTC. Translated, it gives CSVGPTEANYGYTF.

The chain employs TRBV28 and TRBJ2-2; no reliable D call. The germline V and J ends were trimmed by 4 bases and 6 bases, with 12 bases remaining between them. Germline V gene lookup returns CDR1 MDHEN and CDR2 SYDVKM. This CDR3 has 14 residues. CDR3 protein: CASSSPATPGELFF. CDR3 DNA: TGTGCCAGCAGTTCCCCCGCAACTCCCGGGGAGCTGTTTTTT.

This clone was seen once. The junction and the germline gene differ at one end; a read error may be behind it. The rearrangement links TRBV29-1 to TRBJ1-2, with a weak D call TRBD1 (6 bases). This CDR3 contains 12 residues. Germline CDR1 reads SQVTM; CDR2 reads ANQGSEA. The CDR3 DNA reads TGCAGCGTTGCCTCTTTAGGGGGTTTGGGGGCCTTC. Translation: CSVASLGGLGAF. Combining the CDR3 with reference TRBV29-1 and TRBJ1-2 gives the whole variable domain SAVISQKPSRDICQRGTSLTIQCQVDSQVTMMFWYRQQPGQSLTLIATANQGSEATYESGFVIDKFPISRPNLTFSTLTVSNMSPEDSSIYLCSVASLGGLGAFGSGTRLTVV.

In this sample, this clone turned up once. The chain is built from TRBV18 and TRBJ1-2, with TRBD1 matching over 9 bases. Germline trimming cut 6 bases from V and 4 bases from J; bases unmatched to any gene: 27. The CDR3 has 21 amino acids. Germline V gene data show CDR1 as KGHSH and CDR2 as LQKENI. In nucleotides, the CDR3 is TGTGCCAGCTCTCCTTGGCTGGGACAGGGAGTAGAGTTAATCCGCTCCTATGGCTACACCTTC. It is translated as CASSPWLGQGVELIRSYGYTF.

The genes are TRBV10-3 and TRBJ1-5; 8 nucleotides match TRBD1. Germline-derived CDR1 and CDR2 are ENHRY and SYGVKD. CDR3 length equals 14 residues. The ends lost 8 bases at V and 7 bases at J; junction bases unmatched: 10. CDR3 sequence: CAIGNTGGAQPQHF. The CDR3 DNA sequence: TGTGCCATCGGAAATACAGGGGGAGCGCAGCCCCAGCATTTT.

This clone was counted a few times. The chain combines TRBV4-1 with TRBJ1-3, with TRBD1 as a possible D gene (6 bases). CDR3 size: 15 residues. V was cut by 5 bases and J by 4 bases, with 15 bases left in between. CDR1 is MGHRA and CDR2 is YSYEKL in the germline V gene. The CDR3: CASSSHRVGGNTIYF. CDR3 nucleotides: TGCGCCAGCAGCTCTCACAGGGTGGGGGGAAACACCATATATTTT.

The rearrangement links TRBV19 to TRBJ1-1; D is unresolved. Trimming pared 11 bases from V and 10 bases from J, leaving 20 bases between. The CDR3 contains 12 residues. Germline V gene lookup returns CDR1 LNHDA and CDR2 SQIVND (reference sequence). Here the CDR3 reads CAVLTREQTAFF. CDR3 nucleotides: TGTGCCGTTCTAACGAGGGAGCAGACAGCTTTCTTT.

The CDR3 DNA is TGCAGCGCAATGACAGGCTCTGGAAACACCATATATTTT. It translates to CSAMTGSGNTIYF. The J gene is TRBJ1-3, the V gene TRBV29-1, with a tentative D call TRBD1 (6 bases). Germline V CDR1 and CDR2: SQVTM, ANQGSEA. The V gene lost 7 bases and the J gene lost 0 bases, with 10 bases spanning the gap. The CDR3 runs to 13 residues.

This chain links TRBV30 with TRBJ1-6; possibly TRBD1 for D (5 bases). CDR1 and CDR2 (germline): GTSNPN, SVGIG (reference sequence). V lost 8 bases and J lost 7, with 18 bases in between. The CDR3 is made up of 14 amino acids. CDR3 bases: TGTGCCATTTCCCAGGGTTCGGAAAATTCACCCCTCCACTTT. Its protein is CAISQGSENSPLHF.

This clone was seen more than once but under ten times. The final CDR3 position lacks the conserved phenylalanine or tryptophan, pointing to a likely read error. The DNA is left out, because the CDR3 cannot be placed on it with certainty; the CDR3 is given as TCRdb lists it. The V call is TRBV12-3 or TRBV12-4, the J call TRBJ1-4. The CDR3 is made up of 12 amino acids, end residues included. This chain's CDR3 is CASSLFGFDEVL.

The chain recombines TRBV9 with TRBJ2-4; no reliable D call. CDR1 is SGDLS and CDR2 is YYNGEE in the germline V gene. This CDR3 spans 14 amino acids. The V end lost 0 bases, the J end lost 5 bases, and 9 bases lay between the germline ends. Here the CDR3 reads CASSVGAMENIQYF. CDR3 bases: TGTGCCAGCAGCGTAGGGGCAATGGAAAACATTCAGTACTTC. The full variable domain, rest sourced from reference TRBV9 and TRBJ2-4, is DSGVTQTPKHLITATGQRVTLRCSPRSGDLSVYWYQQSLDQGLQFLIQYYNGEERAKGNILERFSAQQFPDLHSELNLSSLELGDSALYFCASSVGAMENIQYFGAGTRLSVL.

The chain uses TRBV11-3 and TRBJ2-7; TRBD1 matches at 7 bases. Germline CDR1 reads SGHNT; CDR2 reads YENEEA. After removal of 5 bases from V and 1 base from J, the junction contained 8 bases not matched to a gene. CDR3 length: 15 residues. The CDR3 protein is CASSEGQHPSYEQYF. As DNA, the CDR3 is TGTGCCAGCAGCGAGGGACAGCACCCTTCCTACGAGCAGTACTTC.

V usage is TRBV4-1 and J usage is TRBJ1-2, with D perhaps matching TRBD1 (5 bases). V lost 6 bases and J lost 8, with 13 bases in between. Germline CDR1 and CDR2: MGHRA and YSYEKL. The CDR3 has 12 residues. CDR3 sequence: CASRGTSLGYTF. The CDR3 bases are TGCGCCAGCAGAGGGACTTCGTTGGGCTACACCTTC.

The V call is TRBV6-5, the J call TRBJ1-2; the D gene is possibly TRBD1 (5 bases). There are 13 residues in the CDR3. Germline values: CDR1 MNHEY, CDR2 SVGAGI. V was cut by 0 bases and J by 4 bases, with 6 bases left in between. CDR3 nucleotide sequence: TGTGCCAGCAGTTACTCGACAGTCTATGGCTACACCTTC. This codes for CASSYSTVYGYTF.

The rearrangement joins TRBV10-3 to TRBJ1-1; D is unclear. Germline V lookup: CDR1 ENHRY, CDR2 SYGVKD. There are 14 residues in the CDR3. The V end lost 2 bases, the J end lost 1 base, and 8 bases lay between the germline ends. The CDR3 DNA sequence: TGTGCCATCAGTGAGGGGCCGCCGAACACTGAAGCTTTCTTT. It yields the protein CAISEGPPNTEAFF.

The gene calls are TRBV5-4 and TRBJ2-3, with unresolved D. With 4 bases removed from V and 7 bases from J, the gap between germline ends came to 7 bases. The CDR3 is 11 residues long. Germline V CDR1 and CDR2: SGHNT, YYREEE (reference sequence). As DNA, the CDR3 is TGTGCCAGCAGCCCCACTCATACGCAGTATTTT. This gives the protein CASSPTHTQYF.

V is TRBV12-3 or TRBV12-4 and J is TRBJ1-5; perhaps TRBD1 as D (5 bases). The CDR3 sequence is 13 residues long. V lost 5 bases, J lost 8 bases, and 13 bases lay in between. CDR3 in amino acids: CASSGTGAEPQHF. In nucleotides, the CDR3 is TGTGCCAGCAGTGGGACGGGAGCAGAGCCCCAGCATTTT.

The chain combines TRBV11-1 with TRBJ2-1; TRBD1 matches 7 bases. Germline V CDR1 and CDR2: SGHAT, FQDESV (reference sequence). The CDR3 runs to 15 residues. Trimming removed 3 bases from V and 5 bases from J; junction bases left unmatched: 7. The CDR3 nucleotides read TGTGCCAGCAGCTTCAGACAGGGTTGGGACAATGAGCAGTTCTTC. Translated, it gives CASSFRQGWDNEQFF.

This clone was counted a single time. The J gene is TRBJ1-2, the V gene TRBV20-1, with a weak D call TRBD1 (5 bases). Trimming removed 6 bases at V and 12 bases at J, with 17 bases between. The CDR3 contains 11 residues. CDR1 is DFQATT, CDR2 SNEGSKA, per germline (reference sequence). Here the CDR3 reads CSARLAQENTF. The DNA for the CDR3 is TGCAGTGCCCGATTAGCACAGGAGAACACCTTC.

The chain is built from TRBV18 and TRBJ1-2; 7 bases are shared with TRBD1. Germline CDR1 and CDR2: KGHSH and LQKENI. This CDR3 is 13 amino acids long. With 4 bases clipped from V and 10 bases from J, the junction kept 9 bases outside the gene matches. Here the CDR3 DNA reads TGTGCCAGCTCACGAACAGGGGACCGAGACTACACCTTC. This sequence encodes CASSRTGDRDYTF.

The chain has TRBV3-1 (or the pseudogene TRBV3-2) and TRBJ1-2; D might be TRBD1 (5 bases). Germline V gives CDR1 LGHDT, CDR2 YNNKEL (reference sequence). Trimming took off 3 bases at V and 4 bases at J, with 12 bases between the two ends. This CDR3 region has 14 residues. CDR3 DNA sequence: TGTGCCAGCAGCCACGGGGGACTATTCTATGGCTACACCTTC. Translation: CASSHGGLFYGYTF.